This T cell receptor beta chain was identified in a study of T cells after yellow fever vaccination. Whole-study context: For low cell numbers, libraries were made with SMART-Seq v4 Ultra Low Input. Study outcomes and limitations: Post-booster repertoires contained most primary-vaccination clones again (around 97% CD4, over 70% CD8). FACS-sorted repertoires could contain abundant clonotypes contaminating from the bulk population.

This clonotype was seen more than once but under ten times. Antigen: not known. Germline V gene data show CDR1 as MNHEY and CDR2 as SVGEGT. V shed 4 bases and J shed 8 bases, with 8 bases lying between them. The CDR3 has 11 amino acids. The study made its TCR cDNA through 5'RACE template switching. That step introduced a universal primer site along with UMIs. Each CDR3 protein is one row after TCRdb ran MiXCR on the 5' RACE reads. This sample yields 450,000 to 600,000 distinct CDR3 sequences, of which roughly 14% are seen a single time; 11% to 15% belongs to the top ten. This sequence was found in a man aged 30 to 39 who received the YFV17D yellow fever vaccine. Sequenced here: PBMCs, sampled on the day of the yellow fever booster vaccination. This sequence joins TRBV6-2 or TRBV6-3 and TRBJ1-2; D is uncertain. The CDR3 coding sequence is TGTGCCAGCAGTTTACTAGGAGGCTACACCTTC. Translation gives CASSLLGGYTF.